This is a list of T cell receptor beta chains from one sample in a study of T cell changes during pregnancy in multiple sclerosis. Produced via immunoSEQ multiplex PCR; TCRdb's table is partial and in-frame only. Of under 25,000 clones detected, roughly 87% appear once; the ten largest clones hold 7.7%. The sequenced sample was CD8+ T cells from peripheral blood mononuclear cells, obtained after pregnancy. The receptor source for this set is a female donor with multiple sclerosis, enrolled in a pregnancy study. Each CDR3 is given with its conserved first and last residue. The D gene is left open where the match is weak. Only some rows state a clone size, as once, few, many or a class for expanded clones.

D: -; V: TRBV28; size: -; J: TRBJ2-1; DNA: TGTGCCAGCAGGGCAGGGGACTACAATGAGCAGTTCTTC; CDR3: CASRAGDYNEQFF
D: -; V: TRBV28; size: once; J: TRBJ1-1; DNA: TGTGCCAGCAGCTCAATGACCCTAGGGGACACTGAAGCTTTCTTT; CDR3: CASSSMTLGDTEAFF
D: -; V: TRBV6-4; size: -; J: TRBJ2-3; DNA: TGTGCCAGCAGTGACTCCTGGGGGACTCACACAGATACGCAGTATTTT; CDR3: CASSDSWGTHTDTQYF
D: -; V: TRBV5-1; size: -; J: TRBJ1-1; DNA: TGCGCCAGCAGCTTCCCCCCTACGGAAGCTTTCTTT; CDR3: CASSFPPTEAFF
D: -; V: TRBV6-1; size: -; J: TRBJ1-2; DNA: TGTGCCAGCAGTGGCTTGCGGGGGGGTGACTATGGCTACACCTTC; CDR3: CASSGLRGGDYGYTF
D: -; V: TRBV4-1; size: -; J: TRBJ2-3; DNA: TGCGCCAGCAGCTCACGGCCCGGGACACGCACAGATACGCAGTATTTT; CDR3: CASSSRPGTRTDTQYF
D: TRBD1; V: TRBV5-6; size: -; J: TRBJ1-1; DNA: TGTGCCAGCAGCGAACAGGGGTCGGAAGAAGCTTTCTTT; CDR3: CASSEQGSEEAFF
D: TRBD1; V: TRBV7-3; size: -; J: TRBJ1-3; DNA: TGTGCCAGCAGCTTCGTACAGGGGCAAGGAAACACCATATATTTT; CDR3: CASSFVQGQGNTIYF
D: -; V: TRBV13; size: -; J: TRBJ2-7; DNA: TGTGCCAGCAGCCTGAGATGGACAGGGGCCGGACTAGCGAGCGAGCAGTACTTC; CDR3: CASSLRWTGAGLASEQYF
D: TRBD1; V: TRBV28; size: -; J: TRBJ2-7; DNA: TGTGCCAGCAGCTCCCCGCGTGAGGGACAGGGGGCTTACGAGCAGTACTTC; CDR3: CASSSPREGQGAYEQYF
D: -; V: TRBV4-2; size: -; J: TRBJ1-1; DNA: TGTGCCAGCAGCCAAGAGACGGGGGTAAACACTGAAGCTTTCTTT; CDR3: CASSQETGVNTEAFF
D: TRBD2; V: TRBV5-1; size: -; J: TRBJ2-5; DNA: TGCGCCAGCAGCTTGGTAGCGGGAGGGCAAGAGACCCAGTACTTC; CDR3: CASSLVAGGQETQYF
D: -; V: TRBV7-2; size: -; J: TRBJ2-2; DNA: TGTGCCAAGCCTCGGGGGGCGTTCACCGGGGAGCTGTTTTTT; CDR3: CAKPRGAFTGELFF
D: -; V: TRBV30; size: -; J: TRBJ1-6; DNA: TGTGCCTGGGCCACAGGGTGGAGGAATAATTCACCCCTCCACTTT; CDR3: CAWATGWRNNSPLHF
D: -; V: TRBV5-5; size: -; J: TRBJ2-7; DNA: TGTGCCAGCAGCTTGGGGCGGTCTTCCTACGAGCAGTACTTC; CDR3: CASSLGRSSYEQYF
D: TRBD1; V: TRBV2; size: -; J: TRBJ2-7; DNA: TGTGCCAGCAGTGAAGCTAAAGACAGGGTTGGCTACGAGCAGTACTTC; CDR3: CASSEAKDRVGYEQYF
D: TRBD2; V: TRBV5-4; size: once; J: TRBJ2-3; DNA: TGTGCCAGCAGCTTTGGGGCTAGCGGGAGCGGCCCAGATACGCAGTATTTT; CDR3: CASSFGASGSGPDTQYF
D: -; V: TRBV6-4; size: many; J: TRBJ2-3; DNA: TGTGCCAGCAGTGAAGGGGGAGAAACAGATACGCAGTATTTT; CDR3: CASSEGGETDTQYF
D: TRBD1; V: TRBV10-1; size: -; J: TRBJ1-2; DNA: TGCGCCAGCAGTGACTTACAGGGGGGCTACCTTTGGGGCTACACCTTC; CDR3: CASSDLQGGYLWGYTF
D: -; V: TRBV4-3; size: -; J: TRBJ2-7; DNA: TGCGCCAGCAGCCAAGATTCCGGAACAGTGCCCGACTTC; CDR3: CASSQDSGTVPDF
D: TRBD2; V: TRBV9; size: -; J: TRBJ2-2; DNA: TGTGCCAGCAGCGATTTAAGCGGGAGAGGGACCGGGGAGCTGTTTTTT; CDR3: CASSDLSGRGTGELFF
D: -; V: TRBV10-3; size: -; J: TRBJ1-2; DNA: TGTGCCATCACCAGAGCCGGGCCCGGGGTTGGCTACACCTTC; CDR3: CAITRAGPGVGYTF
D: -; V: TRBV5-6; size: -; J: TRBJ2-7; DNA: TGTGCCAGCGGTCGCGTTTACGAGCAGTACTTC; CDR3: CASGRVYEQYF
D: TRBD1; V: TRBV5-5; size: -; J: TRBJ2-1; DNA: TGTGCCAGCAGCGTCGGAGACAGGGAGTTCTTC; CDR3: CASSVGDREFF
D: -; V: TRBV18; size: -; J: TRBJ2-7; DNA: TGTGCCAGCTCACCACCGACAAAGGCGTTTGCCTACGAGCAGTACTTC; CDR3: CASSPPTKAFAYEQYF
D: -; V: TRBV4-1; size: once; J: TRBJ1-2; DNA: TGCGCCAGCAGCCAAATTTTCTCAGGGTATCACGGCTACACCTTC; CDR3: CASSQIFSGYHGYTF
D: TRBD1; V: TRBV5-6; size: -; J: TRBJ2-1; DNA: TGTGCCAGCAGCTTGTATGGTTTTGAGACAGGGGGCGATGAGCAGTTCTTC; CDR3: CASSLYGFETGGDEQFF
D: -; V: TRBV4-1; size: -; J: TRBJ2-5; DNA: TGCGCCAGCAGCCAAGAACCCGCGAGCGGCCAAGAGACCCAGTACTTC; CDR3: CASSQEPASGQETQYF
D: -; V: TRBV6-4; size: few; J: TRBJ2-3; DNA: TGTGCCAGCAGTGACTCGGCGGGGGCGGGTGATACGCAGTATTTT; CDR3: CASSDSAGAGDTQYF
D: -; V: TRBV27; size: -; J: TRBJ2-1; DNA: TGTGCCAGCAGTCCCCGGGACAATGACAATGAGCAGTTCTTC; CDR3: CASSPRDNDNEQFF
D: TRBD1; V: TRBV28; size: -; J: TRBJ1-5; DNA: TGTGCCAGCAGTCTAAAGGACAGGGTCGGAAATCAGCCCCAGCATTTT; CDR3: CASSLKDRVGNQPQHF
D: -; V: TRBV9; size: -; J: TRBJ2-7; DNA: TGTGCCAGCAGCGTCCGGGACAACTACGAGCAGTACTTC; CDR3: CASSVRDNYEQYF
D: -; V: TRBV7-6; size: -; J: TRBJ2-1; DNA: TGTGCCAGCAGCTTAGTCCGGGAGAATTTCCATGAGCAGTTCTTC; CDR3: CASSLVRENFHEQFF
D: -; V: TRBV13; size: -; J: TRBJ2-5; DNA: TGTGCCAGCAGCTTAGCGGCTAGCTCGGAAGAGACCCAGTACTTC; CDR3: CASSLAASSEETQYF
D: -; V: TRBV6-1; size: -; J: TRBJ2-2; DNA: TGTGCCAGCAGGAGTCCCGGGGAGCTGTTTTTT; CDR3: CASRSPGELFF
D: -; V: TRBV27; size: -; J: TRBJ1-2; DNA: TGTGCCAGCAGTTTGGGGTACATCCCTCAGGGTGGCTACACCTTC; CDR3: CASSLGYIPQGGYTF
D: -; V: TRBV6-4; size: -; J: TRBJ2-6; DNA: TGTGCCAGCAGTGAAGGGGTCTCTGGGGCCAACGTCCTGACTTTC; CDR3: CASSEGVSGANVLTF
D: -; V: TRBV9; size: -; J: TRBJ2-1; DNA: TGTGCCAGCAGCGTAGGATCTAGCGACAATGAGCAGTTCTTC; CDR3: CASSVGSSDNEQFF
D: -; V: TRBV21-1; size: large; J: TRBJ1-1; DNA: TGTGCCAGCAGCAGACAAAGGAAGAAGGGGGCTGAAGCTTTCTTT; CDR3: CASSRQRKKGAEAFF
D: -; V: TRBV5-1; size: -; J: TRBJ2-1; DNA: TGCGCCAGCAGCTTCGGAGGGCCGGTAGGTGAGCAGTTCTTC; CDR3: CASSFGGPVGEQFF
D: TRBD2; V: TRBV7-9; size: once; J: TRBJ2-2; DNA: TGTGCCAGCAGCTTAGGGGCACCGGGACTAGCGGGAGTTACCGGGGAGCTGTTTTTT; CDR3: CASSLGAPGLAGVTGELFF
D: -; V: TRBV6-5; size: -; J: TRBJ2-1; DNA: TGTGCCAGCAGTTATTACGGGACTCCGAACAATGAGCAGTTCTTC; CDR3: CASSYYGTPNNEQFF
D: -; V: TRBV6-5; size: -; J: TRBJ2-6; DNA: TGTGCCAGCAGTTCGGGGATCTCTGGGGCCAACGTCCTGACTTTC; CDR3: CASSSGISGANVLTF
D: TRBD2; V: TRBV29-1; size: -; J: TRBJ2-7; DNA: TGCAGCGCACTAGCGGGGGGACCCTACGAGCAGTACTTC; CDR3: CSALAGGPYEQYF
D: -; V: TRBV9; size: -; J: TRBJ1-4; DNA: TGTGCCAGCAGCGTAGTGGGGGGAACTAATGAAAAACTGTTTTTT; CDR3: CASSVVGGTNEKLFF
D: -; V: TRBV14; size: -; J: TRBJ2-7; DNA: TGTGCCAGCAGCCAAGATTACGGGTACGAGCAGTACTTC; CDR3: CASSQDYGYEQYF
D: -; V: TRBV28; size: -; J: TRBJ2-1; DNA: TGTGCCAGCAGCCTCTCTTACAATGAGCAGTTCTTC; CDR3: CASSLSYNEQFF
D: -; V: TRBV9; size: -; J: TRBJ2-1; DNA: TGTGCCAGCAGCGTAGGGCCAGCGCCCGGCTACAATGAGCAGTTCTTC; CDR3: CASSVGPAPGYNEQFF
D: -; V: TRBV10-2; size: -; J: TRBJ1-5; DNA: TGCGCCAGCAGTGAGTCTGGGGGCGCCGATAGCAATCAGCCCCAGCATTTT; CDR3: CASSESGGADSNQPQHF
D: TRBD1; V: TRBV6-4; size: medium-sized; J: TRBJ2-1; DNA: TGTGCCAGCAGTTTCGGACAGGGAGCCGGCAATGAGCAGTTCTTC; CDR3: CASSFGQGAGNEQFF
D: TRBD1; V: TRBV27; size: -; J: TRBJ1-2; DNA: TGTGCCAGCAGTTTAGGTATCGGGACAGGGCAGGATGGCTACACCTTC; CDR3: CASSLGIGTGQDGYTF
D: -; V: TRBV7-9; size: -; J: TRBJ2-3; DNA: TGTGCCAGCAGCATAGGACTAGATACGCAGTATTTT; CDR3: CASSIGLDTQYF
D: TRBD2; V: TRBV13; size: -; J: TRBJ2-7; DNA: TGTGCCAGCAGCCGCGAGGGACTAGCGGCCTACGAGCAGTACTTC; CDR3: CASSREGLAAYEQYF
D: TRBD1; V: TRBV13; size: -; J: TRBJ2-7; DNA: TGTGCCAGCACCCCGGGGGGGACAGGGGGCCGCGAGCAGTACTTC; CDR3: CASTPGGTGGREQYF
D: TRBD1; V: TRBV5-4; size: -; J: TRBJ2-7; DNA: TGTGCCAGCAGCCGGACAGGGGACTACGAGCAGTACTTC; CDR3: CASSRTGDYEQYF
D: -; V: TRBV5-1; size: -; J: TRBJ1-2; DNA: TGCGCCAGCAGGGAAGAGGGCCTCTATGGCTACACCTTC; CDR3: CASREEGLYGYTF
D: TRBD2; V: TRBV5-1; size: -; J: TRBJ2-7; DNA: TGCGCCAGCAGTTTTGAAGATAGCGGGGACATCTCCTACGAGCAGTACTTC; CDR3: CASSFEDSGDISYEQYF
D: TRBD2; V: TRBV7-9; size: -; J: TRBJ2-7; DNA: TGTGCCAGCAGCTTAACTGACTCGGCTAGCGGGGGATACGAGCAGTACTTC; CDR3: CASSLTDSASGGYEQYF
D: TRBD2; V: TRBV28; size: -; J: TRBJ2-1; DNA: TGTGCCAGCAGTTTTGCTAGCGGGGCTGGCGAGCAGTTCTTC; CDR3: CASSFASGAGEQFF
D: -; V: TRBV14; size: -; J: TRBJ2-7; DNA: TGTGCCAGCAGCCCCCCGTGGCCTTACGAGCAGTACTTC; CDR3: CASSPPWPYEQYF